A selection of T cell receptor beta chains follows, all from one sample in a study of shared clonotypes between healthy human individuals. Sequencing was performed with immunoSEQ multiplex PCR; in TCRdb, only in-frame clones are kept and a portion is missing. Here the sample spans 650,000 to 750,000 clones, about 78% being singletons. Specimen: memory CD4+ T cells sorted from blood. Every receptor here comes from a woman aged 25 to 39 in good health. The CDR3 runs from the conserved cysteine through the conserved F or W. The D gene is left open where the match is weak. Clone size appears in some rows only: once, few, many, or a class for an expanded clone.

>TRBV11-2|TRBD1|14|NA|TRBJ2-5
TGTGCCAGCAGCTTAGTCGGTCAGGGGGTGACCCAGTACTTC
CASSLVGQGVTQYF
>TRBV4-1|TRBD2|17|few|TRBJ2-3
TGCGCCAGCAGCCAAGCCGGGACTAGCGGGACCGGAGATACGCAGTATTTT
CASSQAGTSGTGDTQYF
>TRBV28|TRBD2|14|few|TRBJ2-1
TGTGCCAGCAGTGTTAGCGGGAGGAGGTATGAGCAGTTCTTC
CASSVSGRRYEQFF
>TRBV2|NA|13|NA|TRBJ1-5
TGTGCCAGCAGTGAAGAATTGCATCAGCCCCAGCATTTT
CASSEELHQPQHF
>TRBV18|NA|12|NA|TRBJ1-4
TGTGCCAGCTCATCACGTTGGGAAAAACTGTTTTTT
CASSSRWEKLFF
>TRBV7-8|TRBD2|15|NA|TRBJ2-1
TGTGCCAGCAGCTCTAGCGGGAGGGCCGACAATGAGCAGTTCTTC
CASSSSGRADNEQFF
>TRBV6-1|TRBD2|13|NA|TRBJ2-1
TGTGCCAGCAGGTGGACTAGCGGGAATGAGCAGTTCTTC
CASRWTSGNEQFF
>TRBV5-4|TRBD2|16|many|TRBJ2-7
TGTGCCAGCAGCCAAGTAGGAGGCGGGAGGGCTTTAGAGCAGTACTTC
CASSQVGGGRALEQYF
>TRBV5-4|NA|15|NA|TRBJ2-1
TGTGCCAGCAGCTTGTGGGACAAAGGGCGCAATGAGCAGTTCTTC
CASSLWDKGRNEQFF
>TRBV27|NA|15|NA|TRBJ2-1
TGTGCCAGCAGTTTAGGGACTCTTCCCTACAATGAGCAGTTCTTC
CASSLGTLPYNEQFF
>TRBV2|TRBD1|15|NA|TRBJ2-7
TGTGCCAGCAGTGAAGCGGTCGGGACAGCGAGGGAGCAGTACTTC
CASSEAVGTAREQYF
>TRBV19|NA|16|NA|TRBJ2-7
TGTGCCAGTAGGGGGTTGACAGATGGCCGTCGATACGAGCAGTACTTC
CASRGLTDGRRYEQYF
>TRBV7-9|NA|15|NA|TRBJ2-5
TGTGCCAGCAGCCGCGCGGCAGGGTCCTGGGAGACCCAGTACTTC
CASSRAAGSWETQYF
>TRBV4-1|NA|15|NA|TRBJ2-3
TGCGCCAGCAGCCAAGATACCCCAGTCACAGATACGCAGTATTTT
CASSQDTPVTDTQYF
>TRBV5-6|NA|15|NA|TRBJ1-3
TGTGCCAGCAGTCCCGCTGGCAGCTCTGGAAACACCATATATTTT
CASSPAGSSGNTIYF
>TRBV4-1|TRBD1|16|NA|TRBJ2-3
TGCGCCAGCAGCCAAGGAACGACAGGGCAGGGGGATACGCAGTATTTT
CASSQGTTGQGDTQYF
>TRBV6-6|NA|15|NA|TRBJ2-1
TGTGCCAGCAGTACCGGTGGGATTAAGTTAAATGAGCAGTTCTTC
CASSTGGIKLNEQFF
>TRBV18|NA|12|NA|TRBJ1-1
TGTGCCAGCTCACCATTGAACACTGAAGCTTTCTTT
CASSPLNTEAFF
>TRBV7-9|NA|13|NA|TRBJ1-4
TGTGCCAGCAAAGGTTCGGGGTTGGAAAAACTGTTTTTT
CASKGSGLEKLFF
>TRBV4-2|TRBD2|18|NA|TRBJ2-4
TGTGCCAGCAGCCAAGCTGGGCTAGCGGGAGGAGGGGGAAACATTCAGTACTTC
CASSQAGLAGGGGNIQYF
>TRBV7-9|TRBD2|16|NA|TRBJ2-7
TGTGCCAGCAGCCCAGGACTAGCGGGAGGGACCTACGAGCAGTACTTC
CASSPGLAGGTYEQYF
>TRBV5-6|TRBD2|17|NA|TRBJ2-1
TGTGCCAGCACCCCGACTAGCGGGATAATCTCCTACAATGAGCAGTTCTTC
CASTPTSGIISYNEQFF
>TRBV11-2|TRBD2|14|NA|TRBJ2-7
TGTGCCAGCAGCCCGGGGGGGATGAGCTACGAGCAGTACTTC
CASSPGGMSYEQYF
>TRBV2|NA|15|NA|TRBJ2-1
TGTGCCAGCAGTGAAAGGGGGAGTCGTTACAATGAGCAGTTCTTC
CASSERGSRYNEQFF
>TRBV5-4|TRBD2|18|NA|TRBJ2-1
TGTGCCAGCAGCTTGTCCGTAGCGGGGGTAAGCTCCTACAATGAGCAGTTCTTC
CASSLSVAGVSSYNEQFF
>TRBV27|NA|14|NA|TRBJ1-2
TGTGCCAGCAGTCCCTGGGGGGGTTCCAATGGCTACACCTTC
CASSPWGGSNGYTF
>TRBV10-3|NA|14|NA|TRBJ2-7
TGTGCCATCAGTCCCGGGACGGGACCCTACGAGCAGTACTTC
CAISPGTGPYEQYF
>TRBV5-4|NA|13|once|TRBJ2-3
TGTGCCAGCACCGGGACTGGGCAGGATACGCAGTATTTT
CASTGTGQDTQYF
>TRBV11-2|TRBD2|17|NA|TRBJ2-7
TGTGCCAGCAGCTCAGCCGGGACTAGTTGGGAGCGCGGCGAGCAGTACTTC
CASSSAGTSWERGEQYF
>TRBV28|TRBD1|14|NA|TRBJ1-4
TGTGCCAGCAGTACGGGACAGGGGATGGAAAAACTGTTTTTT
CASSTGQGMEKLFF
>TRBV5-1|NA|16|NA|TRBJ2-7
TGCGCCAGCAGCTTAGGTTTGGCGGGATCCGCCTACGAGCAGTACTTC
CASSLGLAGSAYEQYF
>TRBV28|NA|14|NA|TRBJ2-5
TGTGCCAGCAGTCGTACGGGACGGCAAGAGACCCAGTACTTC
CASSRTGRQETQYF
>TRBV28|NA|13|NA|TRBJ1-2
TGTGCCAGCAAAGACAGTGCGGCGGAAGGCTACACCTTC
CASKDSAAEGYTF
>TRBV19|NA|13|NA|TRBJ2-5
TGTGCCAGTAGTATCTGGGCGGCGGAGACCCAGTACTTC
CASSIWAAETQYF
>TRBV5-1|NA|14|NA|TRBJ2-3
TGCGCCAGCAGCTTGGGGCACCCCACAGATACGCAGTATTTT
CASSLGHPTDTQYF
>TRBV5-6|NA|14|NA|TRBJ2-5
TGTGCCAGCAGCTTGGGAGGGGTTGGAGAGACCCAGTACTTC
CASSLGGVGETQYF
>TRBV28|NA|14|NA|TRBJ2-4
TGTGCCAGCGCATCCACCAACGCCAAAAACATTCAGTACTTC
CASASTNAKNIQYF
>TRBV7-2|TRBD2|17|once|TRBJ2-1
TGTGCCAGCAGCTTAGATTGGGGGCTAGCGGGACGGAATGAGCAGTTCTTC
CASSLDWGLAGRNEQFF
>TRBV7-9|NA|14|NA|TRBJ2-1
TGTGCCAGCAGCTTGGGTGGGCACTACAATGAGCAGTTCTTC
CASSLGGHYNEQFF
>TRBV4-1|NA|15|NA|TRBJ1-5
TGCGCCAGCAGCGTGCAGGACAGCCCTAATCAGCCCCAGCATTTT
CASSVQDSPNQPQHF
>TRBV9|TRBD2|17|NA|TRBJ2-3
TGTGCCAGCAGCGTAGTAGGACTAGCGGGAGGGGGAGATACGCAGTATTTT
CASSVVGLAGGGDTQYF
>TRBV28|TRBD1|17|NA|TRBJ1-2
TGTGCCAGCAGTCCACCCCCGGGACAGGCGATCCCTATGGGCTACACCTTC
CASSPPPGQAIPMGYTF
>TRBV11-3|NA|13|NA|TRBJ2-5
TGTGCCAGCAGCTCACTAGAAGGAGAGACCCAGTACTTC
CASSSLEGETQYF
>TRBV7-9|TRBD1|14|few|TRBJ1-5
TGTGCCAGCAGCTTAACAGGGGGCAATCAGCCCCAGCATTTT
CASSLTGGNQPQHF
>TRBV5-1|TRBD2|16|few|TRBJ2-2
TGCGCCAGCAGCCCGCGACTAGCGACATACACCGGGGAGCTGTTTTTT
CASSPRLATYTGELFF
>TRBV19|TRBD2|16|NA|TRBJ2-7
TGTGCCAGTATTTCCGGGACTAGCGGGTCCTCGGGGGAGCAGTACTTC
CASISGTSGSSGEQYF
>TRBV5-1|NA|15|NA|TRBJ1-2
TGCGCCAGCAGCTTGGCCGTTACAGGGAACTATGGCTACACCTTC
CASSLAVTGNYGYTF
>TRBV4-2|TRBD2|19|NA|TRBJ2-2
TGTGCCAGCAGCCAAGATGGGCTAGCGGGAGGGCAAGGCACCGGGGAGCTGTTTTTT
CASSQDGLAGGQGTGELFF
>TRBV2|NA|14|NA|TRBJ2-2
TGTGCCAGCAGTGGGACCAATCCTAACGGGGAGCTGTTTTTT
CASSGTNPNGELFF
>TRBV11-2|NA|13|NA|TRBJ1-3
TGTGCCAGCAGCTCGGGACAAGGAAACACCATATATTTT
CASSSGQGNTIYF
>TRBV7-9|NA|16|few|TRBJ2-5
TGTGCCAGCAGCCCTTATGGGGGGCCCGAGGGAGAGACCCAGTACTTC
CASSPYGGPEGETQYF
>TRBV28|TRBD1|15|NA|TRBJ1-2
TGTGCCAGCAGAATTCTCCAGGGGGGAATCCATGGCTACACCTTC
CASRILQGGIHGYTF
>TRBV6-4|NA|15|NA|TRBJ2-7
TGTGCCAGCAGTGACTCATCGGGGGGCAGGTGCGAGCAGTACTTC
CASSDSSGGRCEQYF